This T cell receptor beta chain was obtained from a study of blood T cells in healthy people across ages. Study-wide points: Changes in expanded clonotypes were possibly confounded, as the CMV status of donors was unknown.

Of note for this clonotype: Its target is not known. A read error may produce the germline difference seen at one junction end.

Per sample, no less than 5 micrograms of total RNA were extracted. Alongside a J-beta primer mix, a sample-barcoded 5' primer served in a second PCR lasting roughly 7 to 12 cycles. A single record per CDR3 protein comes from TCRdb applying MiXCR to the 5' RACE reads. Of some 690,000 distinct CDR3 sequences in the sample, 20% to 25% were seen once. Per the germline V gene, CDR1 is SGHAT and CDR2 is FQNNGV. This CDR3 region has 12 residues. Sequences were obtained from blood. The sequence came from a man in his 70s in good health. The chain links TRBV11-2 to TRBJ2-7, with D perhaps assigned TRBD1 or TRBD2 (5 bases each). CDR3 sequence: CAGSLWGYEQYF. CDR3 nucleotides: TGTGCCGGCAGCTTATGGGGGTACGAGCAGTACTTC.